These 9 T cell receptor beta chains originate from one sample sequenced in a study of identical twins. TCRdb reprocessed the 5' RACE reads via MiXCR and lists one record per CDR3 protein. The table has 1,800,000 or so distinct CDR3 sequences, around 29% seen once. Source material: cord blood. These receptors were taken from a newborn girl in good health.

The chain carries TRBV7-8 and TRBJ2-2; the D gene is possibly TRBD1 (5 bases). The CDR3 covers 15 residues. V shed 1 base and J shed 7 bases, with 13 bases lying between them. Per germline, CDR1 SGHVS and CDR2 FQNEAQ. CDR3 nucleotide sequence: TGTGCCAGCAGCTTAGGGTGGGGCTCTGTCGGGGAGCTGTTTTTT. Protein: CASSLGWGSVGELFF.

In this sample, this clonotype turned up many times. This chain links TRBV11-2 with TRBJ2-3; 13 bases align to TRBD2. The length of the CDR3 is 15 residues. V trimming: 5 bases; J trimming: 6 bases; junction bases outside the gene matches: 5. Germline CDR1 and CDR2: SGHAT and FQNNGV. The CDR3 protein is CASSVLAGGGDTQYF. CDR3 DNA: TGTGCCAGCAGCGTACTAGCGGGAGGGGGGGATACGCAGTATTTT.

This clonotype appeared many times. This sequence joins TRBV7-2 and TRBJ1-1; D is perhaps TRBD1 (5 bases). V was cut by 6 bases and J by 0 bases, with 8 bases left in between. Germline CDR1 reads SGHTA; CDR2 reads FQGNSA. The CDR3 covers 13 residues. Here the CDR3 reads CASSQGVNTEAFF. DNA for the CDR3: TGTGCCAGCAGTCAAGGGGTGAACACTGAAGCTTTCTTT.

This clonotype was observed a few times. This sequence joins TRBV7-2 and TRBJ2-3; D unclear. Trimming took 8 bases from V and 4 from J, leaving 10 bases between them. Germline CDR1 SGHTA, CDR2 FQGNSA. The CDR3 consists of 12 residues. CDR3 in DNA: TGTGCCAGCGGCAGGATCCCAGATACGCAGTATTTT. This translates into CASGRIPDTQYF.

The J gene is TRBJ2-3, the V gene TRBV4-2; 7 bases map to TRBD2. Per the germline V gene, CDR1 is LGHNA and CDR2 is YNFKEQ. V was clipped by 1 base and J by 4 bases; unmatched bases: 5. The CDR3 is 15 residues long. The CDR3 protein is CASSQGQRGADTQYF. The DNA of the CDR3 is TGTGCCAGCAGCCAAGGCCAGCGGGGTGCAGATACGCAGTATTTT.

This clonotype appeared a few times. The rearrangement links TRBV20-1 to TRBJ1-1; 12 bases agree with TRBD1. Germline CDR1 is DFQATT and CDR2 is SNEGSKA (reference sequence). The CDR3 covers 15 residues. The J segment lost 1 base and the V segment lost 6 bases, leaving 6 bases of the junction unmatched. This CDR3 reads CSATGDRGQNTEAFF. For the CDR3, the DNA is TGCAGTGCAACAGGGGACAGGGGGCAGAACACTGAAGCTTTCTTT.

This clonotype was counted a few times. The chain employs TRBV6-5 and TRBJ2-7; D gene unclear. The V and J ends lost 2 bases and 11 bases respectively, with 10 bases between them. Germline V gene lookup returns CDR1 MNHEY and CDR2 SVGAGI. The CDR3 is made up of 11 amino acids. CDR3 in amino acids: CASSYKGKEYF. The CDR3 DNA reads TGTGCCAGCAGTTACAAAGGGAAGGAGTACTTC.

The CDR3 is CASSESASGGAGNEQFF. The CDR3, as DNA: TGCGCCAGCAGTGAGTCGGCTAGCGGGGGGGCCGGGAATGAGCAGTTCTTC. This chain connects TRBV10-1 to TRBJ2-1; 12 nucleotides align to TRBD2. Looked up from germline, CDR1 is WNHNN and CDR2 is SYGVQD (reference sequence). The CDR3 covers 17 residues. The J segment lost 7 bases and the V segment lost 0 bases, leaving 7 bases of the junction unmatched.

This rearrangement joins TRBV5-1 to TRBJ1-1, with 8 bases aligning to TRBD1. The CDR3 covers 15 residues. V was clipped by 4 bases and J by 0 bases; unmatched bases: 5. Germline lookup yields CDR1 SGHRS and CDR2 YFSETQ. The DNA for the CDR3 is TGCGCCAGCAGCCCAGCACAGGGGGTGAACACTGAAGCTTTCTTT. This encodes CASSPAQGVNTEAFF.